The clone carrying this T cell receptor beta chain was picked up many times. The target antigen is unknown. These data originate in a study of neurological immune-mediated disorders. TCRdb re-called the 5' RACE reads through MiXCR, storing one row per CDR3 protein. The data show more than 45,000 distinct CDR3 sequences, with about 2.5% seen just once and 2.5% to 3.5% held by the top ten. General study findings and limits: The level of TCR clonal expansion was highest in patients with HTLV-1-associated myelopathy and lowest in multiple sclerosis, where it fell below the level seen in healthy controls.

The clonotype was recovered from a middle-aged man with multiple sclerosis. Sequenced material: PBMCs.

This CDR3 is CASSPPRRTGGLETQYF. CDR3 sequence (DNA): TGTGCCAGCTCACCACCGCGACGGACAGGGGGCTTGGAGACCCAGTACTTC. This chain uses TRBV18 with TRBJ2-5, with 11 bases matching TRBD1. This CDR3 has 17 amino acids. Germline lookup yields CDR1 KGHSH and CDR2 LQKENI. V lost 0 bases and J lost 5; bases outside the gene matches: 8.